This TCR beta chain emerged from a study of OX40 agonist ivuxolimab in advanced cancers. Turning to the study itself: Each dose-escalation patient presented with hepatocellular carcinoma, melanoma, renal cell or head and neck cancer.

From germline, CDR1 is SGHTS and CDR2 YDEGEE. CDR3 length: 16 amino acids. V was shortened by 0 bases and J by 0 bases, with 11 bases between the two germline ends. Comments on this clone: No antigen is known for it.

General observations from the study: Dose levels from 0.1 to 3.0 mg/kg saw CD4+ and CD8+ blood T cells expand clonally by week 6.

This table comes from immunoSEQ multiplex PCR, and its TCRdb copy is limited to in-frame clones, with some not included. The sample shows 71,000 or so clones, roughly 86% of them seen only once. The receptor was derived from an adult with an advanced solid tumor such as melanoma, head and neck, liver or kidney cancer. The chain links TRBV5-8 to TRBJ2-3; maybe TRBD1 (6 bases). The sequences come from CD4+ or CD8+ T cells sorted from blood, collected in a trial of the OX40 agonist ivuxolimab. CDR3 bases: TGTGCCAGCAGCTTGGGGACAGACCTTAGCACAGATACGCAGTATTTT. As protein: CASSLGTDLSTDTQYF.